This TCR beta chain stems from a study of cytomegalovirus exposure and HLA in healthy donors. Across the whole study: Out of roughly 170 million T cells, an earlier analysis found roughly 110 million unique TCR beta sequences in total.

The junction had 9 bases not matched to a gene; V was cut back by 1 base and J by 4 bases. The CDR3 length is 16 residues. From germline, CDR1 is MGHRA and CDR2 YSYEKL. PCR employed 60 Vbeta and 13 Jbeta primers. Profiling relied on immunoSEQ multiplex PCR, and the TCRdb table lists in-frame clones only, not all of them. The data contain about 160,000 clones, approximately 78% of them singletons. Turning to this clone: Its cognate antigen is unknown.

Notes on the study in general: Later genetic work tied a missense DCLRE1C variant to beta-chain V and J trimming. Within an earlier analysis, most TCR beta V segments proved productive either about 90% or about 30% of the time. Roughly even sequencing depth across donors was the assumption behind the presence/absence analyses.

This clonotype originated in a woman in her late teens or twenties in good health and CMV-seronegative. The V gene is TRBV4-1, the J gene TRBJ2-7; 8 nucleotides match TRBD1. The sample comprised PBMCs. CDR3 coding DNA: TGCGCCAGCAGCCAAGGCGGAACAGGGGGGATGTACGAGCAGTACTTC. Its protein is CASSQGGTGGMYEQYF.